This T cell receptor beta chain came from a study of shared T cell receptors in the human thymus. Deletions cut 0 bases from V and 1 base from J, with 13 bases between. The germline CDR1 and CDR2 sequences are MDHEN and SYDVKM. The CDR3 totals 16 residues. The protocol was immunoSEQ multiplex PCR, while the TCRdb copy is restricted to in-frame clones and leaves out a portion. The data contain about 660,000 clones, approximately 89% of them singletons. The same data also contributed to another study, on human thymus T cells. As reported in that work: Among the donors, all were healthy Finnish infants having corrective surgery for congenital heart defects. Resections obtained during corrective heart surgery supplied the thymus tissue. Both thymic and peripheral blood repertoires showed apparently biased V and J usage.

Sequencing input: thymocytes. This TCR was sampled from a boy younger than two with a congenital heart defect. This rearrangement joins TRBV28 to TRBJ2-7; possible D gene TRBD2, 5 bases. The CDR3 protein is CASSLWRAGRSYEQYF. The CDR3 nucleotides read TGTGCCAGCAGTTTATGGAGGGCAGGCCGGTCCTACGAGCAGTACTTC.